The rows below give T cell receptor beta chains drawn from one sample of a study of cytomegalovirus exposure and HLA in healthy donors. Profiled with immunoSEQ multiplex PCR; TCRdb holds only in-frame clones, not every one. The sample contains some 140,000 clones, over 50% of which appear only once. Sequencing used PBMCs. The source of these receptors is a human donor in good health. Each CDR3 is given with its conserved first and last residue. D genes are given only for firm matches. Clone size is given for some rows only: seen once, a few or many times, or a class if the clone is expanded.

D gene	clone size	J gene	V gene	CDR3 DNA	CDR3 protein
TRBD2	.	TRBJ2-7	TRBV10-3	TGTGCCATCAGGCTTAGCGGGCCGACCTACGAGCAGTACTTC	CAIRLSGPTYEQYF
.	.	TRBJ2-7	TRBV4-1	TGCGCCAGCAGCCAAGTAGGGGGAGACCCCTACGAGCAGTACTTC	CASSQVGGDPYEQYF
.	.	TRBJ1-1	TRBV6-5	TGTGCCAGCACCCTGACAGGACGGGGCACTGAAGCTTTCTTT	CASTLTGRGTEAFF
.	.	TRBJ2-1	TRBV5-4	TGTGCCAGCAGCTCAGGCAGGCCGGGGGAAAATGAGCAGTTCTTC	CASSSGRPGENEQFF
.	.	TRBJ2-1	TRBV19	TGTGCCAGTAGTATAGGGGTAGCGGAAGGGTATGAGCAGTTCTTC	CASSIGVAEGYEQFF
TRBD2	.	TRBJ2-1	TRBV5-4	TGTGCCAGCAGCCTACAGACTAGCGGGAGGCACGGGAGGTACAATGAGCAGTTCTTC	CASSLQTSGRHGRYNEQFF
.	few	TRBJ2-1	TRBV28	TGTGCCAGCAGTTTAGGGGGCACCTACAATGAGCAGTTCTTC	CASSLGGTYNEQFF
TRBD2	.	TRBJ2-7	TRBV19	TGTGCCAGCTCCGGGACTAGCTCCTACGAGCAGTACTTC	CASSGTSSYEQYF
TRBD2	.	TRBJ2-5	TRBV5-4	TGTGCCAGCAGGGCGCGAGCGGGGGTCCAAGAGACCCAGTACTTC	CASRARAGVQETQYF
TRBD1	once	TRBJ2-7	TRBV5-4	TGTGCCAGCAGCTTGAGAAGCAGGGGGCGAAACGAGCAGTACTTC	CASSLRSRGRNEQYF
.	.	TRBJ2-3	TRBV9	TGTGCCAGCAGCCCCTCCACGGCAGATACGCAGTATTTT	CASSPSTADTQYF
TRBD1	few	TRBJ1-2	TRBV5-1	TGCGCCAGCAGCCACACAGGGGGCGTCGATGGCTACACCTTC	CASSHTGGVDGYTF
.	.	TRBJ2-1	TRBV2	TGTGCCAGCAGCAAAACTCACAATGAGCAGTTCTTC	CASSKTHNEQFF
TRBD1	.	TRBJ2-3	TRBV6-5	TGTGCCAGCAGTTACGGGACAGGGGGCACAGATACGCAGTATTTT	CASSYGTGGTDTQYF
TRBD2	.	TRBJ2-1	TRBV15	TGTGCCACCAGCCCCCAGGGACTAGGGGGCTCCTACAATGAGCAGTTCTTC	CATSPQGLGGSYNEQFF
.	.	TRBJ1-3	TRBV6-5	TGTGCCAGCGGCAGGGGCTCTGGAAACACCATATATTTT	CASGRGSGNTIYF
TRBD1	few	TRBJ1-1	TRBV2	TGTGCCAGCAGTGATCGAGGCAGGGGGGTGAACACTGAAGCTTTCTTT	CASSDRGRGVNTEAFF
.	.	TRBJ2-1	TRBV2	TGTGCCAGCAGGATCCTAGTATCCGTCGATGAGCAGTTCTTC	CASRILVSVDEQFF
TRBD1	few	TRBJ2-2	TRBV27	TGTGCCAGCAGTTTATGGGGGGGACAGGGGGGCACCGGGGAGCTGTTTTTT	CASSLWGGQGGTGELFF
.	.	TRBJ1-1	TRBV11-3	TGTGCCAGCAGCGAACAGAACACTGAAGCTTTCTTT	CASSEQNTEAFF
.	.	TRBJ1-2	TRBV12-5	TGTGCTAGTGGTTTGAAACGGGGGGCGCGGGGCAATGGCTACACCTTC	CASGLKRGARGNGYTF
.	.	TRBJ2-1	TRBV19	TGTGCCAGTAGTCTTCAGGGAGGTTACTACAATGAGCAGTTCTTC	CASSLQGGYYNEQFF
TRBD1	.	TRBJ2-1	TRBV7-9	TGTGCCAGCAGCCCCGGGACAGGGCTTTCCCCCTGGTTCTTC	CASSPGTGLSPWFF
.	.	TRBJ2-2	TRBV19	TGTGCCAGTAAACAAAAGACAGTGATACCCGGGGAGCTGTTTTTT	CASKQKTVIPGELFF
.	.	TRBJ2-7	TRBV5-1	TGCGCCAGCAGCTGGGCAGCCGCGGGGGAGCAGTACTTC	CASSWAAAGEQYF
.	few	TRBJ2-3	TRBV18	TGTGCCAGCTCACCTGGACAGTACACAGATACGCAGTATTTT	CASSPGQYTDTQYF
.	.	TRBJ1-2	TRBV19	TGTGCCAGTACCCTGGGTGGGCCAGACTATGGCTACATCTTC	CASTLGGPDYGYIF
TRBD2	.	TRBJ2-2	TRBV9	TGTGCCAGCACCCACGGACTAGCGGACACCGGGGAGCTGTTTTTT	CASTHGLADTGELFF
.	.	TRBJ2-7	TRBV18	TGTGCCAGCTCACAGGCGACTCGCTCCTACGAGCAGTACTTC	CASSQATRSYEQYF
TRBD1	.	TRBJ2-7	TRBV19	TGTGCCAGTAGTAGACAGGGGCCCTCCTACGAGCAGTACTTC	CASSRQGPSYEQYF
.	once	TRBJ2-7	TRBV12-5	TGTGCTAGTGGTTTGAACAGGGCGGTAGTAGACTACGAGCAGTACTTC	CASGLNRAVVDYEQYF
TRBD2	.	TRBJ2-5	TRBV9	TGTGCCAGCAGCGTAGGGGAACGACTAGCGCCTGGGAGAGAGACCCAGTACTTC	CASSVGERLAPGRETQYF
.	few	TRBJ1-5	TRBV6-5	TGTGCCAGCAGGCTAAAAGCGGGCAATCAGCCCCAGCATTTT	CASRLKAGNQPQHF
.	.	TRBJ1-2	TRBV4-3	TGCGCCAGCAGCCATGGGTCGGGGGGGGTCGAAGGCTACACCTTC	CASSHGSGGVEGYTF
.	.	TRBJ2-2	TRBV4-1	TGCGCCAGCAGCCAAGGCTCGATAACAGGCGCCGGGGAGCTGTTTTTT	CASSQGSITGAGELFF
.	.	TRBJ2-4	TRBV2	TGTGCCAGCAAGGAGATACAGGATAATAACATTCAGTACTTC	CASKEIQDNNIQYF
.	.	TRBJ1-3	TRBV6-5	TGTGCCAGCAGTTACTCATCGGTCAACTCTGGAAACACCATATATTTT	CASSYSSVNSGNTIYF
.	.	TRBJ2-2	TRBV18	TGTGCCAGCTTGGGCCAGGCAAGTTCAGGGGAGCTGTTTTTT	CASLGQASSGELFF
TRBD1	.	TRBJ2-7	TRBV7-2	TGTGCCATCTCGACAGGGGACCCCTACGAGCAGTACTTC	CAISTGDPYEQYF
.	.	TRBJ2-5	TRBV5-1	TGCGCCAGCAGCTTACAGGGGTCAGGGGGGGAGACCCAGTACTTC	CASSLQGSGGETQYF
.	.	TRBJ1-4	TRBV4-2	TGTGCCAGCAGCCAGGAGGCCTACGGGGATGAAAAACTGTTTTTT	CASSQEAYGDEKLFF
.	.	TRBJ2-2	TRBV14	TGTGCCAGCAGCCAGTTAGGGGCTGTCGGGGAGCTGTTTTTT	CASSQLGAVGELFF
.	.	TRBJ2-7	TRBV5-1	TGCGCCAGCAGCTTGGCCCTTAGGACAGAGTTCTACGAGCAGTACTTC	CASSLALRTEFYEQYF
TRBD1	.	TRBJ1-2	TRBV2	TGTGCCAGCAGTCCACCGGGGACAGGGGGTAATGGCTACACCTTC	CASSPPGTGGNGYTF
TRBD2	.	TRBJ2-5	TRBV7-3	TGTGCCAGCAGCCCCCAGGCTAGCGGTAAAGAGACCCAGTACTTC	CASSPQASGKETQYF
.	.	TRBJ2-7	TRBV27	TGTGCCAGCGCCCCCGGGAGAGGTTTTTCAGGGTACGAGCAGTACTTC	CASAPGRGFSGYEQYF
.	.	TRBJ1-1	TRBV27	TGTGCCAGCAGTTTATCCTACGGGACTGCGGGCACTGAAGCTTTCTTT	CASSLSYGTAGTEAFF
.	.	TRBJ2-1	TRBV10-1	TGCGCCAGCAGTGAGAACGGCAATGAGCAGTTCTTC	CASSENGNEQFF
.	.	TRBJ2-7	TRBV28	TGTGCCAGCAGCACACAGGGACCGTACGAGCAGTACTTC	CASSTQGPYEQYF
.	once	TRBJ1-1	TRBV7-9	TGTGCCAGCAGCTTGGACAGTGTGAACACTGAAGCTTTCTTT	CASSLDSVNTEAFF
TRBD2	.	TRBJ2-1	TRBV5-1	TGCGCCAGCAGCACCGGGACTAGCGCGAGGTTGGAGCAGTTCTTC	CASSTGTSARLEQFF